This entry concerns a single T cell receptor beta chain. The target antigen is unknown. The CDR3 sequence is 15 residues long. Germline-derived CDR1 and CDR2 are LNHNV and YYDKDF (reference sequence). Trimming removed 1 base at V and 5 bases at J, with 14 bases between. This entry comes from a study of shared clonotypes between healthy human individuals. Study summary: Plates per donor: three CD4 naive, three CD4 memory, two CD8 naive, one CD8 memory. Study findings and constraints: Memory subsets generally showed lower estimated richness than naive subsets.

Method: immunoSEQ multiplex PCR; TCRdb's copy keeps in-frame clones and lacks some. Seen here are some 2,100,000 clones, just over 90% observed once, and the top ten hold under 2%. Naive CD8 cells lacked CD45RO, underwent positive selection for CCR7 and left out terminally differentiated effector memory CD45RA+ cells. Healthy and HIV-negative, the adult donors had no recent acute infections or vaccinations. Adults of Caucasian background living in Nashville, Tennessee made up all donors. The chain carries TRBV15 and TRBJ1-1, with TRBD1 as a possible D gene (6 bases). The sample taken for sequencing was naive CD8+ T cells from PBMCs. The TCR sequence derives from a young man in good health. Some clones in this sample may be carry-over from other donors' samples. The CDR3 loop is CATSRALEGGTEAFF. The CDR3 nucleotides read TGTGCCACCAGCAGAGCATTGGAGGGGGGGACTGAAGCTTTCTTT.